The rows below give T cell receptor beta chains drawn from one sample of a study of cytomegalovirus exposure and HLA in healthy donors. Generated by immunoSEQ multiplex PCR, the TCRdb table keeps only in-frame clones and is missing some. Of some 150,000 clones listed, 72% were seen once; the top ten hold around 2.3%. The sample taken for sequencing was PBMCs. Every receptor here comes from a human donor in good health. CDR3s include the opening cysteine and the closing phenylalanine or tryptophan. A D gene is named only where the DNA matches it firmly. The size of a clone is reported for some rows only, either as once, few or many, or as a class for expanded clones.

clone size: -; D gene: TRBD2; V gene: TRBV29-1; CDR3 length: 13; CDR3 protein: CSVEGGGLETQYF
clone size: -; D gene: -; V gene: TRBV5-6; CDR3 length: 15; CDR3 protein: CASSPTRRTLYEQYF
clone size: -; D gene: TRBD2; V gene: TRBV4-1; CDR3 length: 20; CDR3 protein: CASSQPRWNLAGAITDTQYF
clone size: -; D gene: -; V gene: TRBV5-4; CDR3 length: 13; CDR3 protein: CASSPGRDEKLFF
clone size: once; D gene: TRBD1; V gene: TRBV5-4; CDR3 length: 15; CDR3 protein: CASSLALQGAHEQYF
clone size: few; D gene: TRBD1; V gene: TRBV5-1; CDR3 length: 15; CDR3 protein: CASSLESQGAHGYTF
clone size: -; D gene: TRBD2; V gene: TRBV19; CDR3 length: 19; CDR3 protein: CASSIGLAGDPPFFYEQYF
clone size: few; D gene: -; V gene: TRBV6-5; CDR3 length: 13; CDR3 protein: CASSRTANTEAFF
clone size: -; D gene: TRBD2; V gene: TRBV7-6; CDR3 length: 14; CDR3 protein: CASSSSGGEETQYF
clone size: -; D gene: TRBD2; V gene: TRBV7-6; CDR3 length: 17; CDR3 protein: CASSPGLAGENTGELFF
clone size: -; D gene: TRBD2; V gene: TRBV6-1; CDR3 length: 16; CDR3 protein: CASSEAVGLARGAQYF
clone size: -; D gene: -; V gene: TRBV21-1; CDR3 length: 16; CDR3 protein: CASSKVRTGRNSPLHF
clone size: -; D gene: TRBD1; V gene: TRBV18; CDR3 length: 16; CDR3 protein: CASSPLGNRGESGYTF
clone size: few; D gene: -; V gene: TRBV7-3; CDR3 length: 15; CDR3 protein: CASSPTGGGGNEQYF
clone size: -; D gene: -; V gene: TRBV4-3; CDR3 length: 16; CDR3 protein: CASSQDTEGTNYGYTF
clone size: -; D gene: -; V gene: TRBV18; CDR3 length: 13; CDR3 protein: CASSPIRGNEQFF
clone size: -; D gene: -; V gene: TRBV4-3; CDR3 length: 13; CDR3 protein: CASSPRKDGELFF
clone size: -; D gene: -; V gene: TRBV19; CDR3 length: 12; CDR3 protein: CATTAGAYEQYF
clone size: -; D gene: TRBD1; V gene: TRBV6-1; CDR3 length: 16; CDR3 protein: CASSVRPGTGPDTQYF
clone size: once; D gene: TRBD2; V gene: TRBV7-9; CDR3 length: 16; CDR3 protein: CASSLLTSGGTDTQYF
clone size: few; D gene: TRBD1; V gene: TRBV7-9; CDR3 length: 14; CDR3 protein: CASSLEGAIRGYTF
clone size: -; D gene: -; V gene: TRBV30; CDR3 length: 14; CDR3 protein: CAWRSGEGTDTQYF
clone size: -; D gene: TRBD2; V gene: TRBV6-1; CDR3 length: 15; CDR3 protein: CASSPTSGAWDTQYF
clone size: -; D gene: -; V gene: TRBV18; CDR3 length: 13; CDR3 protein: CASSPPFNNEQFF
clone size: few; D gene: -; V gene: TRBV12-1; CDR3 length: 15; CDR3 protein: CASRGYRGRNQPQHF
clone size: few; D gene: -; V gene: TRBV10-3; CDR3 length: 15; CDR3 protein: CAIREMTGPGNTIYF
clone size: few; D gene: -; V gene: TRBV2; CDR3 length: 16; CDR3 protein: CASGEDRDWASHEQYF
clone size: -; D gene: -; V gene: TRBV4-1; CDR3 length: 15; CDR3 protein: CASSQDPGSTYEQYF
clone size: -; D gene: -; V gene: TRBV7-9; CDR3 length: 15; CDR3 protein: CASSPPFRSQHGYTF
clone size: -; D gene: TRBD1; V gene: TRBV7-8; CDR3 length: 14; CDR3 protein: CASSLWGTGYGYTF
clone size: few; D gene: -; V gene: TRBV7-9; CDR3 length: 15; CDR3 protein: CASSLSGGLSYEQYF
clone size: once; D gene: -; V gene: TRBV7-6; CDR3 length: 15; CDR3 protein: CASSLGWGVNTEAFF
clone size: -; D gene: -; V gene: TRBV10-3; CDR3 length: 14; CDR3 protein: CAISDSTKTYEQYF
clone size: -; D gene: -; V gene: TRBV15; CDR3 length: 14; CDR3 protein: CATSRVSPFYEQYF
clone size: once; D gene: TRBD1; V gene: TRBV5-1; CDR3 length: 16; CDR3 protein: CASSLGGTGSQETQYF
clone size: -; D gene: -; V gene: TRBV7-3; CDR3 length: 11; CDR3 protein: CASGGGYGYTF
clone size: -; D gene: TRBD1; V gene: TRBV11-2; CDR3 length: 16; CDR3 protein: CASRSRPGQGHNEQFF
clone size: -; D gene: TRBD1; V gene: TRBV2; CDR3 length: 12; CDR3 protein: CASRQGSYEQYF
clone size: -; D gene: TRBD1; V gene: TRBV6-1; CDR3 length: 18; CDR3 protein: CASSEFQGALGLNTEAFF
clone size: few; D gene: -; V gene: TRBV7-2; CDR3 length: 15; CDR3 protein: CASSSLPGANYGYTF
clone size: -; D gene: -; V gene: TRBV29-1; CDR3 length: 13; CDR3 protein: CSVGQTSTDTQYF
clone size: -; D gene: TRBD2; V gene: TRBV30; CDR3 length: 15; CDR3 protein: CAWSVKGLALGEQYF
clone size: -; D gene: TRBD1; V gene: TRBV11-3; CDR3 length: 15; CDR3 protein: CASSLEGQGGTEAFF
clone size: -; D gene: -; V gene: TRBV19; CDR3 length: 14; CDR3 protein: CASSIAGTQNIQYF
clone size: -; D gene: TRBD1; V gene: TRBV5-5; CDR3 length: 15; CDR3 protein: CASSFSGGANYGYTF
clone size: -; D gene: -; V gene: TRBV5-1; CDR3 length: 14; CDR3 protein: CASSVGLGADTQYF
clone size: few; D gene: -; V gene: TRBV4-3; CDR3 length: 15; CDR3 protein: CASSQRGGDGSPLHF
clone size: -; D gene: TRBD1; V gene: TRBV7-3; CDR3 length: 14; CDR3 protein: CASSPDRGPYGYTF
clone size: -; D gene: -; V gene: TRBV19; CDR3 length: 14; CDR3 protein: CASTIYRESTEAFF
clone size: -; D gene: -; V gene: TRBV4-1; CDR3 length: 15; CDR3 protein: CASSQEGGRDQPQHF
clone size: -; D gene: TRBD2; V gene: TRBV4-1; CDR3 length: 18; CDR3 protein: CASSQEGDSGVFTGELFF
clone size: -; D gene: TRBD1; V gene: TRBV5-5; CDR3 length: 17; CDR3 protein: CASSSWTGADTDTEAFF
clone size: -; D gene: TRBD1; V gene: TRBV5-1; CDR3 length: 15; CDR3 protein: CASSLAGTASTEAFF